These 21 T cell receptor beta chains were all obtained from the same sample, sequenced in a study of regulatory T cells in long-lasting Graves disease. The sample's time point: persistent/refractory GD, antithyroid drugs over 5 years with positive TRAb. TCR sequences were obtained from RNA taken from PBMCs. The authors built TCR beta libraries using iRepertoire HTBI primers and Arm-PCR of CDR3 regions. TCRdb used MiXCR to reprocess the multiplex PCR reads, holding one entry per CDR3 protein. The table records 300,000 or so distinct CDR3 sequences, roughly 21% of them present only once. The specimen was peripheral blood mononuclear cells (PBMCs), collected when the disease was refractory, from a patient treated with antithyroid drugs. Every receptor here comes from a female donor with Graves disease.

This clonotype was observed at least ten times. The chain combines TRBV6-1 with TRBJ1-1; unclear D gene. In germline, CDR1 is MNHNS, CDR2 SASEGT. Trimming cost V 5 bases and J 1 base, with 8 bases left between them. The CDR3 covers 13 residues. CDR3 coding DNA: TGTGCCAGCAGTAGGGTCCGGAACACTGAAGCTTTCTTT. Translating gives CASSRVRNTEAFF.

This clonotype was recorded a few times. This chain links TRBV5-1 with TRBJ2-7; 8 bases fit TRBD1. CDR1 is SGHRS, CDR2 YFSETQ, per germline. Germline trimming cut 4 bases from V and 2 bases from J; bases unmatched to any gene: 5. The CDR3 totals 14 residues. In nucleotides, the CDR3 is TGCGCCAGCAGCCCCCAACAGGGGGCCTACGAGCAGTACTTC. Amino acids: CASSPQQGAYEQYF.

This clonotype was seen repeatedly, ten times or more. This chain uses TRBV6-1 with TRBJ2-5; TRBD2 agrees at 13 bases. Losses at the gene ends were 0 bases for V and 5 bases for J; bases not matched to a gene: 9. This CDR3 spans 18 amino acids. CDR1 and CDR2 (germline): MNHNS, SASEGT. DNA for the CDR3: TGTGCCAGCAGTGAAGCCGAAGGCGGACTAGCGGGAGTGGAGACCCAGTACTTC. Translated: CASSEAEGGLAGVETQYF.

This chain connects TRBV10-3 to TRBJ2-6; D might be TRBD1 or TRBD2, each matching 6 bases. With 11 bases removed from V and 2 bases from J, the gap between germline ends came to 13 bases. The CDR3 contains 14 residues. Germline values: CDR1 ENHRY, CDR2 SYGVKD. The CDR3 DNA reads TGTGCCGCACTAGGGGGGCCTGGGGCCAACGTCCTGACTTTC. As protein: CAALGGPGANVLTF.

At least ten counts were recorded for this clonotype. This CDR3 is CATSSDRGSQPQHF. CDR3 bases: TGTGCCACCAGCTCGGACAGGGGAAGTCAGCCCCAGCATTTT. The rearrangement joins TRBV15 to TRBJ1-5, with TRBD1 identical over 9 bases. Germline-derived CDR1 and CDR2 are LNHNV and YYDKDF (reference sequence). The CDR3 covers 14 residues. Unmatched junction bases numbered 5, after V lost 5 bases and J lost 6 bases.

V and J are TRBV3-1 and TRBJ1-4; D is unresolved. CDR1 LGHDT and CDR2 YNNKEL come from the germline V gene (reference sequence). V was clipped by 0 bases and J by 0 bases, with 8 bases between them. This CDR3 contains 16 residues. DNA for the CDR3: TGTGCCAGCAGCCAAGATACTCCGTCAACTAATGAAAAACTGTTTTTT. Amino acids: CASSQDTPSTNEKLFF. Variable domain in full (rest from reference TRBV3-1 and TRBJ1-4): DTAVSQTPKYLVTQMGNDKSIKCEQNLGHDTMYWYKQDSKKFLKIMFSYNNKELIINETVPNRFSPKSPDKAHLNLHINSLELGDSAVYFCASSQDTPSTNEKLFFGSGTQLSVL.

The table lists this clonotype with a few counts. This rearrangement joins TRBV7-2 to TRBJ2-4; 9 nucleotides match TRBD1. The ends lost 2 bases at V and 5 bases at J; junction bases unmatched: 10. Germline V gene sequence: CDR1 SGHTA, CDR2 FQGNSA. CDR3 length equals 17 residues. The CDR3 DNA follows: TGTGCCAGCAGCTTAAGGCCCGGGACAGGGTTCGAAAACATTCAGTACTTC. Protein sequence: CASSLRPGTGFENIQYF.

This clonotype was seen many times. The rearrangement uses TRBV20-1 and TRBJ2-7; tentatively, D is TRBD1 or TRBD2 (5 bases each). The germline CDR1 and CDR2 sequences are DFQATT and SNEGSKA (reference sequence). This CDR3 has 12 residues. V gave up 5 bases and J gave up 1 base, with 9 bases separating them. In DNA form, the CDR3 reads TGCAGTGCTCTGGGACGGTCCTACGAGCAGTACTTC. Encoded protein: CSALGRSYEQYF.

This clonotype was counted only a few times. The V call is TRBV28, the J call TRBJ2-7; D is unresolved. The germline gives CDR1 MDHEN, CDR2 SYDVKM. The CDR3 is made up of 19 amino acids. The germline V and J ends were trimmed by 2 bases and 4 bases, with 27 bases remaining between them. Here the CDR3 DNA reads TGTGCCAGCAGTTTAGAATCAATTCTCGTCCTCCCCTATGGATACGAGCAGTACTTC. This encodes CASSLESILVLPYGYEQYF.

This clonotype was counted only a few times. This sequence joins TRBV20-1 and TRBJ1-6; the D gene is possibly TRBD1 (5 bases). This CDR3 region has 15 residues. The V gene lost 2 bases and the J gene lost 0 bases, with 8 bases spanning the gap. Germline V gene sequence: CDR1 DFQATT, CDR2 SNEGSKA (reference sequence). CDR3 sequence: CSARQGSSYNSPLHF. The DNA of the CDR3 is TGCAGTGCTAGACAGGGTAGCTCCTATAATTCACCCCTCCACTTT.

CDR3 in amino acids: CAFTKRGGGYTF. In DNA, the CDR3 is TGTGCCTTCACCAAGAGGGGGGGTGGCTACACCTTC. The chain carries TRBV30 and TRBJ1-2, with D perhaps TRBD1 (6 bases). Trimming shortened V by 7 bases and J by 7 bases, and 16 bases separated the two germline ends. The CDR3 is 12 residues long. The germline V gene encodes CDR1 GTSNPN and CDR2 SVGIG (reference sequence). Variable domain in full (rest from reference TRBV30 and TRBJ1-2): SQTIHQWPATLVQPVGSPLSLECTVEGTSNPNLYWYRQAAGRGLQLLFYSVGIGQISSEVPQNLSASRPQDRQFILSSKKLLLSDSGFYLCAFTKRGGGYTFGSGTRLTVV.

There are many counts of this clonotype. Germline and junction disagree at one end, which may indicate a read error. The chain couples TRBV18 to TRBJ2-7; no definite D call. The CDR3 spans 13 residues. Germline V lookup: CDR1 KGHSH, CDR2 LQKENI. CDR3 in amino acids: CASSPQAERDVDF. CDR3 coding DNA: TGTGCCAGCTCACCACAGGCGGAAAGAGACGTGGACTTC. The full variable domain, rest sourced from reference TRBV18 and TRBJ2-7, is NAGVMQNPRHLVRRRGQEARLRCSPMKGHSHVYWYRQLPEEGLKFMVYLQKENIIDESGMPKERFSAEFPKEGPSILRIQQVVRGDSAAYFCASSPQAERDVDFGPGTRLTVT.

This clonotype came up many times. The V call is TRBV5-5, the J call TRBJ2-5; TRBD2 is a possible D gene (6 bases). V lost 0 bases to trimming and J lost 2 bases, with 17 bases between them. Germline assignment: CDR1 SGHKS and CDR2 YYEKEE (reference sequence). The CDR3 runs to 17 residues. The CDR3 spells CASSLEGRRMGQETQYF. DNA for the CDR3: TGTGCCAGCAGCTTGGAAGGGAGGAGGATGGGGCAAGAGACCCAGTACTTC.

This clonotype was observed a few times. The V gene is TRBV20-1, the J gene TRBJ2-5; a weak D match, TRBD2 (6 bases). This CDR3 spans 15 amino acids. Germline lookup yields CDR1 DFQATT and CDR2 SNEGSKA (reference sequence). V was cut by 0 bases and J by 7 bases, with 18 bases left in between. The CDR3 sequence: CSARDLASPEGTQYF. CDR3 bases: TGCAGTGCTAGAGATCTCGCTAGCCCGGAGGGGACCCAGTACTTC.

This clonotype was picked up a small number of times. A read error may be the cause here, since a much bigger clone is one base away. This chain links TRBV7-9 with TRBJ2-5; the match to TRBD1 covers 8 bases. This CDR3 has 15 amino acids. The V gene's germline CDR1 is SEHNR and CDR2 FQNEAQ (reference sequence). As DNA, the CDR3 is TGTGCCAGCAGCTCCCCCGGACAGGGCCAAGAGGCCCAGTACTTC. Translated, it gives CASSSPGQGQEAQYF.

This clonotype came up a few times. This chain joins TRBV2 and TRBJ1-5; unclear D gene. V was shortened by 6 bases and J by 0 bases, with 12 bases between the two germline ends. Germline V gene lookup returns CDR1 SNHLY and CDR2 FYNNEI. CDR3 length: 15 amino acids. The CDR3 reads CASSLLLYSNQPQHF. The CDR3 nucleotides are TGTGCCAGCAGCCTTCTGTTATATAGCAATCAGCCCCAGCATTTT.

This clonotype was seen a few times. The chain employs TRBV5-1 and TRBJ2-5; TRBD2 matches at 13 bases. J lost 5 bases, V lost 1 base, and 8 bases had no gene match. The CDR3 runs to 17 residues. The germline CDR1 and CDR2 sequences are SGHRS and YFSETQ. CDR3 sequence: CASSLTSGGASGETQYF. As DNA, the CDR3 is TGCGCCAGCAGCTTGACTAGCGGGGGGGCGTCGGGGGAGACCCAGTACTTC.

This clonotype was seen a few times. This chain connects TRBV29-1 to TRBJ2-7; 10 positions match TRBD1. V shed 1 base and J 6 bases; nucleotides not matched to a gene: 3. Germline V gene lookup returns CDR1 SQVTM and CDR2 ANQGSEA. The CDR3 sequence is 13 residues long. This chain's CDR3 is CSVEAGQGLEQYF. The DNA of the CDR3 is TGCAGCGTTGAAGCGGGACAGGGGCTCGAGCAGTACTTC.

On this clonotype: A read error likely explains this, since a far larger clone differs by one base. No conserved phenylalanine or tryptophan is present at the end of the CDR3, so a read error is the likely explanation. The chain carries TRBV7-2 and TRBJ1-1; D is unclear. The CDR3 is 12 amino acids. Trimming took off 2 bases at V and 2 bases at J, with 3 bases between the two ends. Germline V lookup: CDR1 SGHTA, CDR2 FQGNSA. CDR3 sequence (DNA): TGTGCCAGCAGCTTAATAAACACTGAAGCTTTCCTT. This encodes CASSLINTEAFL.

The rearrangement joins TRBV3-1 to TRBJ2-7, with 8 bases that match TRBD1. The CDR3 loop spans 11 amino acids. Losses at the gene ends were 4 bases for V and 9 bases for J; bases not matched to a gene: 2. The germline V gene encodes CDR1 LGHDT and CDR2 YNNKEL (reference sequence). The CDR3, as DNA: TGTGCCAGCAGCCTAGGACAGGGGCAGTACTTC. Translated, it gives CASSLGQGQYF.

The chain uses TRBV11-2 and TRBJ2-1; 12 bases match TRBD2. This CDR3 is 15 amino acids long. Germline V gene data show CDR1 as SGHAT and CDR2 as FQNNGV. The V and J ends lost 5 bases and 5 bases, in that order; junction bases with no gene match: 4. CDR3 nucleotides: TGTGCCAGCAGCGAAGGACTAGCGGGGCACAATGAGCAGTTCTTC. Amino acids: CASSEGLAGHNEQFF.